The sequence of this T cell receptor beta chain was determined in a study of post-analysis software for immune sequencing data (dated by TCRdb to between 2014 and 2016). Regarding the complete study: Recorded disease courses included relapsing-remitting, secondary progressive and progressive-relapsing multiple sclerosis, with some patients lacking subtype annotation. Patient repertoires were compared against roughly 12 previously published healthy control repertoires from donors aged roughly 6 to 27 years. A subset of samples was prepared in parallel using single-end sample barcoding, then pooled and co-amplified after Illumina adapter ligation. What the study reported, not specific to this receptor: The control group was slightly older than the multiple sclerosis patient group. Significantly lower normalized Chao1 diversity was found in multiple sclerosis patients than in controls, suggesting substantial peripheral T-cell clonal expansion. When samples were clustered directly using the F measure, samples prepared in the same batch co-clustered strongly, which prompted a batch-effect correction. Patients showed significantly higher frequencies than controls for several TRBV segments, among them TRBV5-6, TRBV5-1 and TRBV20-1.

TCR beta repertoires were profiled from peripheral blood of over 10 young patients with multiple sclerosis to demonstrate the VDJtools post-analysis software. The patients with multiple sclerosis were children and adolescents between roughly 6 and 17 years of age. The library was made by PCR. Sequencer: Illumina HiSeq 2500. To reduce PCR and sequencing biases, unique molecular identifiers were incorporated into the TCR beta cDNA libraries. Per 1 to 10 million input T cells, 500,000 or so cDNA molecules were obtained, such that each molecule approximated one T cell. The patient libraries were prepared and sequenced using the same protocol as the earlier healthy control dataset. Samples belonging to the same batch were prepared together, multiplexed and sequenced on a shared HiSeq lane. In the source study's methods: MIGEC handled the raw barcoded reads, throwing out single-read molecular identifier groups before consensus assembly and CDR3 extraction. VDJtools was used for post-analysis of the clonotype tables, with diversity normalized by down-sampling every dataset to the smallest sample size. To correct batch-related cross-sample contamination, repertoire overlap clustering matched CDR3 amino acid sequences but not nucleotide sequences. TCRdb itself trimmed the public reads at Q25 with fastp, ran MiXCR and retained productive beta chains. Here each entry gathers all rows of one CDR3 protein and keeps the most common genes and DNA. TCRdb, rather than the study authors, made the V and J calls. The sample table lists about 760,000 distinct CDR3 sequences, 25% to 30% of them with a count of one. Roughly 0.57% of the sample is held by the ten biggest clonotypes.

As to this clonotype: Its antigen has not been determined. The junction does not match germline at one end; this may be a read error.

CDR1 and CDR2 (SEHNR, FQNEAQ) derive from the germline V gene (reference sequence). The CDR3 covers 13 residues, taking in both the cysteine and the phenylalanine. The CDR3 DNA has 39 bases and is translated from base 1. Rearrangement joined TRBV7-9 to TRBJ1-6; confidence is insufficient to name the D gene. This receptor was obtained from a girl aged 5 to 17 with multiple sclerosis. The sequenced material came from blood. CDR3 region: CAGSLASNSPLHF. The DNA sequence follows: TGTGCCGGCAGCTTAGCAAGCAATTCACCCCTCCACTTT.